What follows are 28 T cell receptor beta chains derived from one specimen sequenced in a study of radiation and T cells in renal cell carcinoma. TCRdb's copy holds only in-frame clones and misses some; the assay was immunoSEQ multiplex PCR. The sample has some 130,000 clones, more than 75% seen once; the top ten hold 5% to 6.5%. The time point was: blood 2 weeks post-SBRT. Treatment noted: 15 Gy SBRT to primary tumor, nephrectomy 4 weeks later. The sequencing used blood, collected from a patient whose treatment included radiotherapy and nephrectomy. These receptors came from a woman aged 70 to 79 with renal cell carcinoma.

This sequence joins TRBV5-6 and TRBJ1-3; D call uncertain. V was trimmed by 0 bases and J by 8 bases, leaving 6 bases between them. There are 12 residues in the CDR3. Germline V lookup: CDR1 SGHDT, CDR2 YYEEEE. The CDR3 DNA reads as TGTGCCAGCAGCTTGGGTGGTTACACCATATATTTT. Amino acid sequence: CASSLGGYTIYF.

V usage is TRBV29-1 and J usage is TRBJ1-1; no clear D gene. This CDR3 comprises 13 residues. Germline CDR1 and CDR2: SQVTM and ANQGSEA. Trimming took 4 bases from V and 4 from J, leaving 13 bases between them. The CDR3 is CSVVVGRGTEAFF. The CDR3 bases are TGCAGCGTTGTTGTCGGACGCGGCACTGAAGCTTTCTTT.

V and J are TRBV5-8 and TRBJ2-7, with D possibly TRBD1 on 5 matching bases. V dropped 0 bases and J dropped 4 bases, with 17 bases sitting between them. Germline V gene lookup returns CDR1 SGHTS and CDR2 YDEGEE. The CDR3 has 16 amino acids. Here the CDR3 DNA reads TGTGCCAGCAGCTTGGCCCCTCGGCAGGGTCGATACGAGCAGTACTTC. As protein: CASSLAPRQGRYEQYF. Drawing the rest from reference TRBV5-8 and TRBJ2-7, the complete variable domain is EAGVTQSPTHLIKTRGQQATLRCSPISGHTSVYWYQQALGLGLQFLLWYDEGEERNRGNFPPRFSGRQFPNYSSELNVNALELEDSALYLCASSLAPRQGRYEQYFGPGTRLTVT.

The CDR3, as DNA: TGTGCCAGCAGCTTTGGCGGGATTGAGCAGTTCTTC. It yields the protein CASSFGGIEQFF. The chain recombines TRBV5-6 with TRBJ2-1; maybe TRBD2 (6 bases). CDR3 size: 12 residues. Germline V gives CDR1 SGHDT, CDR2 YYEEEE. Trimming removed 2 bases at V and 9 bases at J, with 9 bases between.

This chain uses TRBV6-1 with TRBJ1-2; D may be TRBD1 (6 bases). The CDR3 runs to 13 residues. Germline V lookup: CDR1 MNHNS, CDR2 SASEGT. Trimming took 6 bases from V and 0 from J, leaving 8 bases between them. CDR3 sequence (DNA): TGTGCCAGCAGGGACAGAGCTAACTATGGCTACACCTTC. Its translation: CASRDRANYGYTF.

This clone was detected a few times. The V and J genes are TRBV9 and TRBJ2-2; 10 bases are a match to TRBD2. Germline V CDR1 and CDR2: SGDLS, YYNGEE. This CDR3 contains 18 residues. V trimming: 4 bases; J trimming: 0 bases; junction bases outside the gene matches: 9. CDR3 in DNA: TGTGCCAGCAGCTCCAGGACTAGCGGATACGCGAACACCGGGGAGCTGTTTTTT. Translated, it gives CASSSRTSGYANTGELFF.

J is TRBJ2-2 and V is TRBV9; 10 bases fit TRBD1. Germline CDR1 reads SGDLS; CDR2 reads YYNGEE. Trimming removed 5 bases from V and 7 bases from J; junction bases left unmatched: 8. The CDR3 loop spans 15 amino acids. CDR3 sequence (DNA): TGTGCCAGCAGACCGGGACAGGGGACCGTCGGGGAGCTGTTTTTT. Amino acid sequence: CASRPGQGTVGELFF.

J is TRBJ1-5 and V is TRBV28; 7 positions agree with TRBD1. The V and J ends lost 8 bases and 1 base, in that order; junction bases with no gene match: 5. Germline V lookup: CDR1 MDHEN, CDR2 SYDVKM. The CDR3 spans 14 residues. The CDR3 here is CASHQGGSNQPQHF. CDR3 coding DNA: TGTGCCAGCCATCAGGGGGGCAGCAATCAGCCCCAGCATTTT.

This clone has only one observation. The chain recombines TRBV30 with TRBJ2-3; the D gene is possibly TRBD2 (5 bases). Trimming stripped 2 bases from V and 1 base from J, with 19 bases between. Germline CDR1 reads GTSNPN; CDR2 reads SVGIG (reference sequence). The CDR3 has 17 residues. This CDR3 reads CAWSFDPPAVGTDTQYF. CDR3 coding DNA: TGTGCCTGGAGTTTCGACCCCCCAGCGGTCGGCACAGATACGCAGTATTTT.

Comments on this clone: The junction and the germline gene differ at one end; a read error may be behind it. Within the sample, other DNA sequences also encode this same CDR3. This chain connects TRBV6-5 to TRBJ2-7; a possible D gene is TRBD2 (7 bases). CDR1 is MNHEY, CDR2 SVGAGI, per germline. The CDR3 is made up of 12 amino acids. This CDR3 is CASSYRGGEQYF. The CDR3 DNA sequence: TGTGCCAGCAGTTACAGGGGGGGCGAGCAGTACTTT.

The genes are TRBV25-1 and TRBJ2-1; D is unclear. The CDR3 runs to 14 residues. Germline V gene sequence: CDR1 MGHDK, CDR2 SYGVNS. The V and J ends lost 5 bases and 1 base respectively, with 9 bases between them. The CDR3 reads CASSTDGSYNEQFF. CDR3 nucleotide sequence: TGTGCCAGCAGTACTGACGGTTCCTACAATGAGCAGTTCTTC.

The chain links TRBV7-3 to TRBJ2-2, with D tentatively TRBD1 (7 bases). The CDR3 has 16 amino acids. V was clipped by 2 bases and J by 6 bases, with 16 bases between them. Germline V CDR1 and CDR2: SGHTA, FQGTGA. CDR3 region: CASSLWRGRGAGELFF. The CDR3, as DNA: TGTGCCAGCAGCTTATGGAGGGGGCGAGGAGCCGGGGAGCTGTTTTTT.

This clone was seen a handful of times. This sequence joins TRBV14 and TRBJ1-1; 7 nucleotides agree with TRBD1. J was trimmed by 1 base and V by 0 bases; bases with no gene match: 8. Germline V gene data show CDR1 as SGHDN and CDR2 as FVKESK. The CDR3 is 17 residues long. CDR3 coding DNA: TGTGCCAGCAGCCAAGAAGAAGGACAGGACTGGAACACTGAAGCTTTCTTT. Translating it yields CASSQEEGQDWNTEAFF.

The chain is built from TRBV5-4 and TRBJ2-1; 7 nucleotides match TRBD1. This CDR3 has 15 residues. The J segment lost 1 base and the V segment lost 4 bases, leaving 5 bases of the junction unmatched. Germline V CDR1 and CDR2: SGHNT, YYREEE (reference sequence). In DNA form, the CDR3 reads TGTGCCAGCAGCCCTGGGGGACAGTCCTACAATGAGCAGTTCTTC. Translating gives CASSPGGQSYNEQFF.

CDR3 DNA: TGCGCCAGCAGCTTGGAATTAGGGGGGATCTCTGGAAACACCATATATTTT. Amino acid sequence: CASSLELGGISGNTIYF. V usage is TRBV5-1 and J usage is TRBJ1-3, with D perhaps matching TRBD1 (6 bases). The CDR3 consists of 17 residues. Trimming took 0 bases from V and 0 from J, leaving 13 bases between them. Germline V gene lookup returns CDR1 SGHRS and CDR2 YFSETQ.

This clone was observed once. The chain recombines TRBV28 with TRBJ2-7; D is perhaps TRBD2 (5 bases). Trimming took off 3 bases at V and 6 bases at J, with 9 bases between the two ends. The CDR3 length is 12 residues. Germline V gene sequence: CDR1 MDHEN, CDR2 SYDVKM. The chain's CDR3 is CASSFGVGEQYF. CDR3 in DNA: TGTGCCAGCAGTTTCGGGGTAGGCGAGCAGTACTTC. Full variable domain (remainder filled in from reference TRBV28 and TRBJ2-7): DVKVTQSSRYLVKRTGEKVFLECVQDMDHENMFWYRQDPGLGLRLIYFSYDVKMKEKGDIPEGYSVSREKKERFSLILESASTNQTSMYLCASSFGVGEQYFGPGTRLTVT.

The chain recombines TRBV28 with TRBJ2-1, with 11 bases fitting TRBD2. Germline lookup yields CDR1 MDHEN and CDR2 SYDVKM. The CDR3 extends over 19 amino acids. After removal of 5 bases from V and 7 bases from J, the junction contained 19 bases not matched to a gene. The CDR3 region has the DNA TGTGCCAGCAGTCTTATATTTAGCGGGGGGGCCGGTTCATTGAATGAGCAGTTCTTC. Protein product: CASSLIFSGGAGSLNEQFF. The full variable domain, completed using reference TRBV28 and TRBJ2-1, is DVKVTQSSRYLVKRTGEKVFLECVQDMDHENMFWYRQDPGLGLRLIYFSYDVKMKEKGDIPEGYSVSREKKERFSLILESASTNQTSMYLCASSLIFSGGAGSLNEQFFGPGTRLTVL.

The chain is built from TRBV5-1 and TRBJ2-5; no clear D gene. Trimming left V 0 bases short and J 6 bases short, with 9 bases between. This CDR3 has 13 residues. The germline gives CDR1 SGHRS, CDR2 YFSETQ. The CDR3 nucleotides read TGCGCCAGCAGCTTGGTGGACGGCCAGACCCAGTACTTC. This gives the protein CASSLVDGQTQYF.

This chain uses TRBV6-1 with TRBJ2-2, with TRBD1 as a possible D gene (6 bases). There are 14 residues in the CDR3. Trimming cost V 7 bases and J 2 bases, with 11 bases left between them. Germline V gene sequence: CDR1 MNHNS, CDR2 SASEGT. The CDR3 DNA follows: TGTGCCAGCAACACAGGGACCAACACCGGGGAGCTGTTTTTT. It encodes CASNTGTNTGELFF.

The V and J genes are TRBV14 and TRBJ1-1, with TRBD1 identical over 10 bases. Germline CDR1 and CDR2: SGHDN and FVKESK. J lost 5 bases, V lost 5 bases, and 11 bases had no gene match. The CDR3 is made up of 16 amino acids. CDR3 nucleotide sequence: TGTGCCAGCAGCATTGGGACCGGGACAGGGGTAACTGAAGCTTTCTTT. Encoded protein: CASSIGTGTGVTEAFF.

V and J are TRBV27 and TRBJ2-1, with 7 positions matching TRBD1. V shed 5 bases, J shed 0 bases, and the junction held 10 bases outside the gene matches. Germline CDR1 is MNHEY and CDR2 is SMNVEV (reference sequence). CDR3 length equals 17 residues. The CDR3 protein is CASSLKPGQSSYNEQFF. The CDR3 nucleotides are TGTGCCAGCAGTCTGAAGCCGGGACAGAGCTCCTACAATGAGCAGTTCTTC.

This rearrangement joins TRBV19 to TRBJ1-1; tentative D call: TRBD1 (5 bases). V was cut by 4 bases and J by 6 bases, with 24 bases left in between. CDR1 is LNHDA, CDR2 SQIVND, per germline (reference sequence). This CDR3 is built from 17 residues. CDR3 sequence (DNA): TGTGCCAGTAGTAGCTCCTGGGTGCGGGGGGGTAAGGCTGAAGCTTTCTTT. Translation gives CASSSSWVRGGKAEAFF.

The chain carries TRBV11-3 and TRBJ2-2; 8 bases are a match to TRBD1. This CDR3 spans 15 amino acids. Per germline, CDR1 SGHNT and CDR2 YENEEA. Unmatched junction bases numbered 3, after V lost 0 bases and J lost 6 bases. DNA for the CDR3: TGTGCCAGCAGCTTAGAGCAGGGGGCCCCCGGGGAGCTGTTTTTT. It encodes CASSLEQGAPGELFF.

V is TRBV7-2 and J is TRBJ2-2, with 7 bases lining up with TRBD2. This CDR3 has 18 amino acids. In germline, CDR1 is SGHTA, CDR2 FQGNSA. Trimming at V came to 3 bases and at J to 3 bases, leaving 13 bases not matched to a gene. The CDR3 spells CASSLTAGTQPYTGELFF. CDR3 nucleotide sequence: TGTGCCAGCAGCTTGACAGCGGGGACCCAACCCTACACCGGGGAGCTGTTTTTT.

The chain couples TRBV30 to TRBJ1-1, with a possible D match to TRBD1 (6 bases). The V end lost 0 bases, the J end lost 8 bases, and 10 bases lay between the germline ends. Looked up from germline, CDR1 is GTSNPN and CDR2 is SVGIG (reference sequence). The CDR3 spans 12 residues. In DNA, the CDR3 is TGTGCCTGGAGTGTAGGGGGGAGGGAAGCTTTCTTT. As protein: CAWSVGGREAFF.

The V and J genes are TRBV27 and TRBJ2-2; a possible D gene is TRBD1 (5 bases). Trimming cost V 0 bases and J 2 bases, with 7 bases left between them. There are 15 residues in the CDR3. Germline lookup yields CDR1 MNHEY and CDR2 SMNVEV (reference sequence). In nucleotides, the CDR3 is TGTGCCAGCAGTTTATCCGACAGAAACACCGGGGAGCTGTTTTTT. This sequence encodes CASSLSDRNTGELFF.

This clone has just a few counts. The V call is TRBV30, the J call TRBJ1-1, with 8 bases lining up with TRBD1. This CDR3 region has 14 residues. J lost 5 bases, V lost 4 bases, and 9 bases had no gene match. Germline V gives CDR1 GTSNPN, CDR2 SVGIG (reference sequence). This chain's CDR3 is CAWTPQGVDTEAFF. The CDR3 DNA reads TGTGCCTGGACCCCACAGGGGGTGGATACTGAAGCTTTCTTT.

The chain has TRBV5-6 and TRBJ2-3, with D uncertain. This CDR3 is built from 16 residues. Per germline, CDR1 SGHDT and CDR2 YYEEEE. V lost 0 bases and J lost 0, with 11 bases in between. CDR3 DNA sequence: TGTGCCAGCAGCTTGGGGACGGTGCAAAGCACAGATACGCAGTATTTT. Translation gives CASSLGTVQSTDTQYF.